Presented here are 4 T cell receptor beta chains from one specimen sequenced in a study of blood T cell repertoires in COVID-19. This table comes from immunoSEQ multiplex PCR, and its TCRdb copy is limited to in-frame clones, with some not included. The data show just over 15,000 clones, with around 87% seen just once and roughly 52% held by the top ten. Material for sequencing was peripheral blood. These receptors all stem from a man between 60 and 75 years old with acute or convalescent COVID-19.

V gene TRBV13 combines with J gene TRBJ2-1; 10 bases align to TRBD1. CDR1 is PRHDT and CDR2 is FYEKMQ in the germline V gene (reference sequence). V was clipped by 5 bases and J by 6 bases; unmatched bases: 7. This CDR3 comprises 15 residues. In DNA form, the CDR3 reads TGTGCCAGCAGCCTATCAAGACAGGGGGCCAATGAGCAGTTCTTC. It yields the protein CASSLSRQGANEQFF.

The chain is built from TRBV7-2 and TRBJ2-1; maybe TRBD2 (7 bases). V lost 5 bases to trimming and J lost 4 bases, with 21 bases between them. This CDR3 spans 17 amino acids. Germline values: CDR1 SGHTA, CDR2 FQGNSA. DNA of the CDR3: TGTGCCAGCAGCCCCGAGGGAGGGGGGACGACGTACAATGAGCAGTTCTTC. This codes for CASSPEGGGTTYNEQFF. The whole variable domain, filled in from reference TRBV7-2 and TRBJ2-1, reads GAGVSQSPSNKVTEKGKDVELRCDPISGHTALYWYRQSLGQGLEFLIYFQGNSAPDKSGLPSDRFSAERTGGSVSTLTIQRTQQEDSAVYLCASSPEGGGTTYNEQFFGPGTRLTVL.

The V and J genes are TRBV20-1 and TRBJ2-1, with 11 nucleotides matching TRBD2. The V gene's germline CDR1 is DFQATT and CDR2 SNEGSKA (reference sequence). Trimming took 6 bases from V and 4 from J; bases not matched to a gene: 5. This CDR3 is built from 14 residues. The CDR3 here is CSASRTSGYNEQFF. CDR3 coding DNA: TGCAGTGCAAGTCGGACTAGCGGGTACAATGAGCAGTTCTTC.

The DNA of the CDR3 is TGTGCCAGCAGTTTGCCTAGCCTGGAGACCCAGTACTTC. It is translated as CASSLPSLETQYF. V usage is TRBV28 and J usage is TRBJ2-5; D perhaps matches TRBD2 (5 bases). The ends were cut back, 3 bases at V and 5 bases at J, with 10 bases in the middle. Germline V CDR1 and CDR2: MDHEN, SYDVKM. The CDR3 has 13 residues.